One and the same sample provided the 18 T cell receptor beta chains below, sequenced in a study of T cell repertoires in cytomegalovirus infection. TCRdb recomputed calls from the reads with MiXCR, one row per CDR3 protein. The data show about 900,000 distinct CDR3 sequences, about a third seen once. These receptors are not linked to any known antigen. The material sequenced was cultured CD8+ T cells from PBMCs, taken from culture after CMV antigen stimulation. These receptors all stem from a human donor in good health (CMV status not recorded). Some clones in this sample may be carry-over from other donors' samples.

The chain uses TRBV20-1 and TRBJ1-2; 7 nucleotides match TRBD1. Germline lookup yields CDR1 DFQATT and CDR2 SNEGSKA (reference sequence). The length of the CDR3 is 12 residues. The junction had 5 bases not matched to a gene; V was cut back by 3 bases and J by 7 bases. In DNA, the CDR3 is TGCAGTGCTAGGATCAGGGGGGTTGGCTACACCTTC. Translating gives CSARIRGVGYTF.

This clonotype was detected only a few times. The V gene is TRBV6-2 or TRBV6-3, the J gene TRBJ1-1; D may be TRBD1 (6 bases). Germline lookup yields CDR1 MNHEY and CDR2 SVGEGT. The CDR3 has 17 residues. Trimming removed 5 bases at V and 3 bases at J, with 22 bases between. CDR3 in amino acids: CASSDILLTGTDTEAFF. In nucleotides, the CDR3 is TGTGCCAGCAGTGACATTCTTTTAACAGGGACGGACACTGAAGCTTTCTTT.

The CDR3 spells CASSLIGGVRMKEQFF. The CDR3 DNA follows: TGTGCCAGCAGCTTAATTGGGGGGGTGCGAATGAAGGAGCAGTTCTTC. The chain recombines TRBV7-2 with TRBJ2-1, with 7 bases aligning to TRBD2. Trimming at V came to 2 bases and at J to 10 bases, leaving 14 bases not matched to a gene. This CDR3 has 16 residues. Germline V gives CDR1 SGHTA, CDR2 FQGNSA.

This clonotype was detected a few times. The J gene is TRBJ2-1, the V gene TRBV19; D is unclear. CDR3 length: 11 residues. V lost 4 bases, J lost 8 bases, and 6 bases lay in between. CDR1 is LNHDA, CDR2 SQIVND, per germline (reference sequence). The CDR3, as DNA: TGTGCCAGTAGTAGGGATTATGAGCAGTTCTTC. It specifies CASSRDYEQFF.

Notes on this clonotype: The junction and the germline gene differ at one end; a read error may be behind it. The CDR3 nucleotides read TGTGTCAGCAGCTTCACCGGGACAGGGAACTATGGCTACACCTTC. Residues: CVSSFTGTGNYGYTF. The chain couples TRBV7-6 to TRBJ1-2; 9 nucleotides match TRBD1. Germline V gene lookup returns CDR1 SGHVS and CDR2 FNYEAQ. The CDR3 has 15 amino acids.

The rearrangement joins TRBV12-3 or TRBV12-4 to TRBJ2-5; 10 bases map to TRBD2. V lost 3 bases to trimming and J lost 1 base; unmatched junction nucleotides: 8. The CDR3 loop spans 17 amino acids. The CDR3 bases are TGTGCCAGCAGTTTTGGTCTAGCGGGGGCTATCCAAGAGACCCAGTACTTC. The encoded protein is CASSFGLAGAIQETQYF.

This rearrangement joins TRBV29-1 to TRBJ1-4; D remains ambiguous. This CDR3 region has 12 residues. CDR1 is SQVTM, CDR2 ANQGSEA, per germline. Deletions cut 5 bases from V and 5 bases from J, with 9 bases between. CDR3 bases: TGCAGCGTTTGGGCAAAGAATGAAAAACTGTTTTTT. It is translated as CSVWAKNEKLFF.

CDR3 amino acids: CASSLETAVRASWDGEQFF. CDR3 sequence (DNA): TGCGCCAGCAGCTTGGAGACTGCGGTCCGGGCTAGTTGGGATGGTGAGCAGTTCTTC. The chain employs TRBV5-1 and TRBJ2-1; D uncertain. This CDR3 spans 19 amino acids. CDR1 and CDR2 (germline): SGHRS, YFSETQ. The V and J ends lost 0 bases and 9 bases respectively, with 28 bases between them. Looking up the rest from reference TRBV5-1 and TRBJ2-1 gives the full variable domain: KAGVTQTPRYLIKTRGQQVTLSCSPISGHRSVSWYQQTPGQGLQFLFEYFSETQRNKGNFPGRFSGRQFSNSRSEMNVSTLELGDSALYLCASSLETAVRASWDGEQFFGPGTRLTVL.

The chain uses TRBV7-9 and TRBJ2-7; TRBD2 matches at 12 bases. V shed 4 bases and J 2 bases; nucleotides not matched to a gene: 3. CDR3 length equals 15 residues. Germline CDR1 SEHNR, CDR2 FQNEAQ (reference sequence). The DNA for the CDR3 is TGTGCCAGCAGCTCGGGACTAGCGGGCACCTACGAGCAGTACGTC. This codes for CASSSGLAGTYEQYV.

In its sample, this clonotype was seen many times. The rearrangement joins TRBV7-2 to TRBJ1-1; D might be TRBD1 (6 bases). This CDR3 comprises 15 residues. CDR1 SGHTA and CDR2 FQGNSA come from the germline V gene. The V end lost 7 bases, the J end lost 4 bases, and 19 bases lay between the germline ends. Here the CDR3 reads CASTRGQGRFTEAFF. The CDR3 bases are TGTGCCAGCACCCGGGGGCAGGGAAGGTTCACTGAAGCTTTCTTT.

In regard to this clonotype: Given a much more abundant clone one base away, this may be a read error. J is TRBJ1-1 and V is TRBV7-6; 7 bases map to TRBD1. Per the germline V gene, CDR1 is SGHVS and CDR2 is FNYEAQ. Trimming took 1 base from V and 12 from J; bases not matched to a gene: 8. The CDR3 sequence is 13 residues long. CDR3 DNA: TGTGCCAGCAGCTTAGGGTCGACAGGGCAAACTTTCTTT. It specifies CASSLGSTGQTFF.

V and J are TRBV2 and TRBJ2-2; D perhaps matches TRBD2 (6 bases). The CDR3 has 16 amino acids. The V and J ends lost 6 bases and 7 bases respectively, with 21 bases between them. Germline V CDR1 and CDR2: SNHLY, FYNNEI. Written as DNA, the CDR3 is TGTGCCAGCAGGGAAACCGGGACTTACAAGGTCGGGGAGCTGTTTTTT. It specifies CASRETGTYKVGELFF.

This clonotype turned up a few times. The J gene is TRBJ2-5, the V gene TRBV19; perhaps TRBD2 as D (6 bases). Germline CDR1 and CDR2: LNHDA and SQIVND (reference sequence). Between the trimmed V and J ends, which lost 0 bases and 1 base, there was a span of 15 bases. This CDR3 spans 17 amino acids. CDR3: CASSIDLEAGFQETQYF. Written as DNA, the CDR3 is TGTGCCAGTAGTATAGATCTCGAGGCGGGGTTCCAAGAGACCCAGTACTTC.

CDR3 sequence (DNA): TGTGCCAGCAGTTCCCCCCCCAGACAGGGGAGTAATTCACCCCTCCACTTT. Translating gives CASSSPPRQGSNSPLHF. The chain joins TRBV27 to TRBJ1-6; 8 bases match TRBD1. The V gene end was trimmed by 4 bases and the J gene end by 6 bases; junction bases not matched to a gene: 11. The CDR3 sequence is 17 residues long. Per the germline V gene, CDR1 is MNHEY and CDR2 is SMNVEV (reference sequence).

The CDR3 loop is CASSLGLAYRVTDTQYF. CDR3 sequence (DNA): TGCGCCAGCAGCTTGGGGTTAGCCTACCGGGTCACAGATACGCAGTATTTT. The V gene is TRBV5-1, the J gene TRBJ2-3, with no clear D. Trimming cost V 0 bases and J 2 bases, with 16 bases left between them. Germline V lookup: CDR1 SGHRS, CDR2 YFSETQ. This CDR3 is 17 amino acids long.

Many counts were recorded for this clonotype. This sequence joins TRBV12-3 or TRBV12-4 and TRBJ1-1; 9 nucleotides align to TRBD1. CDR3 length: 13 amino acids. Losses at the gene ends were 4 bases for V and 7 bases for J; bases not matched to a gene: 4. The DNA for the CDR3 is TGTGCCAGCAGTTGGGGGACAGGGCGTGAAGCTTTCTTT. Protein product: CASSWGTGREAFF.

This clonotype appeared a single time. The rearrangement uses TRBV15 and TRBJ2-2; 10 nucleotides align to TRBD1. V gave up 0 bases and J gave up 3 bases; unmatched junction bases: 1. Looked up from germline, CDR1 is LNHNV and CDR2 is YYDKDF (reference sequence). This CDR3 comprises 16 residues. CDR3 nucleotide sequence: TGTGCCACCAGCAGAGATGGACAGGGGGACACCGGGGAGCTGTTTTTT. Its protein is CATSRDGQGDTGELFF.

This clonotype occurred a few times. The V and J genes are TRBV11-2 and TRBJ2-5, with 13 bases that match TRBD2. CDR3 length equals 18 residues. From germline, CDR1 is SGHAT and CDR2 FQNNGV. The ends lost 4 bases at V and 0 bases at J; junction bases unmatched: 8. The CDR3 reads CASSSFLGLAGDQETQYF. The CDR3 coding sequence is TGTGCCAGCAGCTCCTTCCTCGGACTAGCGGGGGACCAAGAGACCCAGTACTTC.